Listed below are T cell receptor beta chains from one sample, sequenced in a study of blood T cell repertoires in COVID-19. Sequenced by immunoSEQ multiplex PCR; TCRdb stores in-frame clones only, minus some. Of about 200,000 clones in the sample, about 76% were seen once. What was sequenced was peripheral blood. Every receptor here comes from a woman in her forties with COVID-19, enrolled during active disease. Each CDR3 is given with its conserved first and last residue. A D gene is named only where the DNA matches it firmly. Clone size, where shown, is once, few, many, or a class for clones that have expanded.

J gene: TRBJ1-2; V gene: TRBV10-3; D gene: -; clone size: -; CDR3 protein: CAISGQANYGYTF; CDR3 DNA: TGTGCCATCAGTGGGCAGGCGAACTATGGCTACACCTTC
J gene: TRBJ2-1; V gene: TRBV10-1; D gene: TRBD2; clone size: -; CDR3 protein: CASSESASGGSYNEQFF; CDR3 DNA: TGCGCCAGCAGTGAGTCGGCTAGCGGGGGGTCCTACAATGAGCAGTTCTTC
J gene: TRBJ1-6; V gene: TRBV3-1/TRBV3-2; D gene: -; clone size: -; CDR3 protein: CASSPQGWGNSPLHF; CDR3 DNA: TGTGCCAGCAGCCCACAGGGCTGGGGTAATTCACCCCTCCACTTT
J gene: TRBJ2-6; V gene: TRBV11-1; D gene: -; clone size: many; CDR3 protein: CASSLAGSGANVLTF; CDR3 DNA: TGTGCCAGCAGCTTAGCCGGCTCTGGGGCCAACGTCCTGACTTTC
J gene: TRBJ1-2; V gene: TRBV5-1; D gene: TRBD1; clone size: -; CDR3 protein: CASSLGAGGPYGYTF; CDR3 DNA: TGCGCCAGCAGCTTGGGAGCAGGGGGCCCCTATGGCTACACCTTC
J gene: TRBJ2-7; V gene: TRBV7-8; D gene: TRBD2; clone size: -; CDR3 protein: CASSRGLAGGFYANEQYF; CDR3 DNA: TGTGCCAGCAGCCGGGGACTAGCGGGGGGGTTTTATGCCAACGAGCAGTACTTC
J gene: TRBJ2-5; V gene: TRBV7-2; D gene: -; clone size: -; CDR3 protein: CASSFQGSGETQYF; CDR3 DNA: TGTGCCAGCAGCTTTCAGGGGTCAGGGGAGACCCAGTACTTC
J gene: TRBJ2-1; V gene: TRBV12-5; D gene: -; clone size: few; CDR3 protein: CASGFKEAGRKRNNEQFF; CDR3 DNA: TGTGCTAGTGGTTTCAAGGAGGCGGGACGAAAGCGAAACAATGAGCAGTTCTTC
J gene: TRBJ1-2; V gene: TRBV7-8; D gene: -; clone size: -; CDR3 protein: CASSLSPAGEYGYTF; CDR3 DNA: TGTGCCAGCAGCTTATCTCCGGCAGGGGAGTATGGCTACACCTTC
J gene: TRBJ1-2; V gene: TRBV2; D gene: -; clone size: few; CDR3 protein: CASSKGVGAQGYTF; CDR3 DNA: TGTGCCAGCAGCAAAGGGGTGGGGGCTCAAGGCTACACCTTC
J gene: TRBJ1-5; V gene: TRBV2; D gene: TRBD1; clone size: -; CDR3 protein: CASILDRANQPQHF; CDR3 DNA: TGTGCCAGCATCTTAGACAGGGCCAATCAGCCCCAGCATTTT
J gene: TRBJ1-4; V gene: TRBV2; D gene: TRBD1; clone size: -; CDR3 protein: CASSGGTGRDEKLFF; CDR3 DNA: TGTGCCAGCAGTGGCGGGACAGGGAGGGATGAAAAACTGTTTTTT
J gene: TRBJ2-3; V gene: TRBV27; D gene: -; clone size: -; CDR3 protein: CASHFYRAFSTDTQYF; CDR3 DNA: TGTGCCAGCCATTTCTACAGGGCCTTTAGCACAGATACGCAGTATTTT
J gene: TRBJ1-2; V gene: TRBV5-1; D gene: -; clone size: -; CDR3 protein: CASSLGGPGYGYTF; CDR3 DNA: TGCGCCAGCAGCTTGGGGGGGCCCGGGTATGGCTACACCTTC
J gene: TRBJ2-5; V gene: TRBV7-3; D gene: -; clone size: -; CDR3 protein: CASSLYLGETQYF; CDR3 DNA: TGTGCCAGCAGCTTATATCTCGGGGAGACCCAGTACTTC
J gene: TRBJ2-1; V gene: TRBV7-8; D gene: TRBD2; clone size: -; CDR3 protein: CAGHGTSDNEQFF; CDR3 DNA: TGTGCCGGGCATGGGACTAGCGACAATGAGCAGTTCTTC
J gene: TRBJ2-7; V gene: TRBV6-5; D gene: -; clone size: -; CDR3 protein: CASSYFQGLAYEQYF; CDR3 DNA: TGTGCCAGCAGTTACTTCCAGGGGTTAGCTTACGAGCAGTACTTC
J gene: TRBJ2-4; V gene: TRBV3-1/TRBV3-2; D gene: TRBD2; clone size: -; CDR3 protein: CASSQALAGAKNIQYF; CDR3 DNA: TGTGCCAGCAGCCAAGCTTTAGCGGGGGCCAAAAACATTCAGTACTTC
J gene: TRBJ2-5; V gene: TRBV5-4; D gene: TRBD2; clone size: -; CDR3 protein: CASSFPSGKETQYF; CDR3 DNA: TGTGCCAGCAGCTTTCCTAGCGGTAAAGAGACCCAGTACTTC
J gene: TRBJ2-1; V gene: TRBV21-1; D gene: -; clone size: -; CDR3 protein: CASSKDGRLLTSYNEQFF; CDR3 DNA: TGTGCCAGCAGCAAAGATGGGAGGTTATTAACATCCTACAATGAGCAGTTCTTC
J gene: TRBJ2-7; V gene: TRBV19; D gene: -; clone size: -; CDR3 protein: CASRADTSSYEQYF; CDR3 DNA: TGTGCCAGTAGGGCCGACACGAGCTCCTACGAGCAGTACTTC
J gene: TRBJ1-6; V gene: TRBV7-9; D gene: -; clone size: -; CDR3 protein: CASSLYGGSPLHF; CDR3 DNA: TGTGCCAGCAGCTTATACGGGGGTTCACCCCTCCACTTT
J gene: TRBJ1-2; V gene: TRBV2; D gene: TRBD1; clone size: -; CDR3 protein: CASRAGQRSSNGYTF; CDR3 DNA: TGTGCCAGCCGGGCGGGACAGCGGAGTTCAAATGGCTACACCTTC
J gene: TRBJ2-3; V gene: TRBV11-2; D gene: -; clone size: -; CDR3 protein: CASSSGGIFGDTQYF; CDR3 DNA: TGTGCCAGCAGCTCAGGTGGTATTTTTGGAGATACGCAGTATTTT
J gene: TRBJ1-1; V gene: TRBV9; D gene: TRBD1; clone size: -; CDR3 protein: CASSGPGQGVTEAFF; CDR3 DNA: TGTGCCAGCAGCGGACCGGGACAGGGTGTCACTGAAGCTTTCTTT
J gene: TRBJ2-1; V gene: TRBV6-5; D gene: -; clone size: -; CDR3 protein: CASAGYNEQFF; CDR3 DNA: TGTGCCAGCGCGGGATACAATGAGCAGTTCTTC
J gene: TRBJ1-2; V gene: TRBV7-6; D gene: TRBD1; clone size: -; CDR3 protein: CASKRDRGSGYTF; CDR3 DNA: TGTGCCAGCAAACGGGACAGGGGCTCTGGCTACACCTTC
J gene: TRBJ2-7; V gene: TRBV2; D gene: -; clone size: -; CDR3 protein: CASRSWGLYEQYF; CDR3 DNA: TGTGCCAGCAGATCCTGGGGCCTCTACGAGCAGTACTTC
J gene: TRBJ1-3; V gene: TRBV5-3; D gene: -; clone size: -; CDR3 protein: CARSPDRLSGNTIYF; CDR3 DNA: TGTGCCAGAAGCCCTGACAGGTTATCTGGAAACACCATATATTTT
J gene: TRBJ1-2; V gene: TRBV11-2; D gene: -; clone size: -; CDR3 protein: CASSPSGQGGYTF; CDR3 DNA: TGTGCCAGCAGCCCGAGTGGTCAGGGCGGCTACACCTTC
J gene: TRBJ1-1; V gene: TRBV4-1; D gene: TRBD1; clone size: -; CDR3 protein: CASSQELWTGGNTEAFF; CDR3 DNA: TGCGCCAGCAGCCAAGAACTTTGGACAGGGGGAAACACTGAAGCTTTCTTT
J gene: TRBJ2-2; V gene: TRBV27; D gene: TRBD1; clone size: -; CDR3 protein: CASSFRGRDTGELFF; CDR3 DNA: TGTGCCAGCAGTTTCAGGGGGCGCGACACCGGGGAGCTGTTTTTT
J gene: TRBJ2-1; V gene: TRBV6-5; D gene: TRBD2; clone size: few; CDR3 protein: CASKRELYNEQFF; CDR3 DNA: TGTGCCAGTAAGCGGGAGCTTTACAATGAGCAGTTCTTC
J gene: TRBJ2-5; V gene: TRBV7-9; D gene: -; clone size: -; CDR3 protein: CASSLAHIEETQYF; CDR3 DNA: TGTGCCAGCAGCTTGGCCCACATTGAAGAGACCCAGTACTTC
J gene: TRBJ2-7; V gene: TRBV10-3; D gene: TRBD2; clone size: -; CDR3 protein: CAITREGPYEQYF; CDR3 DNA: TGTGCCATCACGAGGGAGGGACCCTACGAGCAGTACTTC
J gene: TRBJ2-7; V gene: TRBV5-8; D gene: TRBD1; clone size: few; CDR3 protein: CASSLGTGGWSYEQYF; CDR3 DNA: TGTGCCAGCAGCTTGGGGACAGGGGGATGGAGCTACGAGCAGTACTTC
J gene: TRBJ1-1; V gene: TRBV5-4; D gene: TRBD1; clone size: -; CDR3 protein: CASSRTGRMNTEAFF; CDR3 DNA: TGTGCCAGCAGCCGGACAGGGCGGATGAACACTGAAGCTTTCTTT
J gene: TRBJ2-7; V gene: TRBV30; D gene: TRBD1; clone size: few; CDR3 protein: CAWRRDSVRVYF; CDR3 DNA: TGTGCCTGGCGAAGGGACAGCGTTCGGGTCTACTTC
J gene: TRBJ1-1; V gene: TRBV18; D gene: -; clone size: -; CDR3 protein: CASSPTGTPTEAFF; CDR3 DNA: TGTGCCAGCTCACCAACAGGGACACCAACTGAAGCTTTCTTT
J gene: TRBJ2-2; V gene: TRBV21-1; D gene: -; clone size: -; CDR3 protein: CASSKERPRQNTGELFF; CDR3 DNA: TGTGCCAGCAGCAAAGAAAGACCACGACAGAACACCGGGGAGCTGTTTTTT
J gene: TRBJ1-5; V gene: TRBV5-1; D gene: -; clone size: -; CDR3 protein: CASSPSGNQPQHF; CDR3 DNA: TGCGCCAGCAGCCCATCGGGCAATCAGCCCCAGCATTTT
J gene: TRBJ2-1; V gene: TRBV19; D gene: TRBD2; clone size: -; CDR3 protein: CASSTAGLDNEQFF; CDR3 DNA: TGTGCCAGTAGTACAGCGGGGCTAGACAATGAGCAGTTCTTC
J gene: TRBJ1-6; V gene: TRBV2; D gene: -; clone size: -; CDR3 protein: CASMNEQGGSPLHF; CDR3 DNA: TGTGCCAGCATGAATGAACAGGGCGGTTCACCCCTCCACTTT
J gene: TRBJ2-1; V gene: TRBV18; D gene: TRBD1; clone size: -; CDR3 protein: CASSPQRIGTGGYNEQFF; CDR3 DNA: TGTGCCAGCTCACCACAACGGATCGGGACAGGAGGTTACAATGAGCAGTTCTTC
J gene: TRBJ1-2; V gene: TRBV7-9; D gene: -; clone size: -; CDR3 protein: CASSLEGLFGYTF; CDR3 DNA: TGTGCCAGCAGCTTGGAGGGACTCTTTGGCTACACCTTC
J gene: TRBJ2-1; V gene: TRBV27; D gene: -; clone size: -; CDR3 protein: CASSSVTDIGEQFF; CDR3 DNA: TGTGCCAGCAGTTCGGTCACGGACATAGGTGAGCAGTTCTTC
J gene: TRBJ2-6; V gene: TRBV5-4; D gene: -; clone size: -; CDR3 protein: CASSLQHSGANVLTF; CDR3 DNA: TGTGCCAGCAGCCTACAGCACTCTGGGGCCAACGTCCTGACTTTC
J gene: TRBJ1-6; V gene: TRBV4-3; D gene: TRBD1; clone size: -; CDR3 protein: CASSQYRGNSPLHF; CDR3 DNA: TGCGCCAGCAGCCAATACAGGGGTAATTCACCCCTCCACTTT
J gene: TRBJ2-1; V gene: TRBV18; D gene: -; clone size: -; CDR3 protein: CASSPREEAGYLGDEQFF; CDR3 DNA: TGTGCCAGCTCACCACGGGAGGAGGCAGGGTATTTGGGGGATGAGCAGTTCTTC
J gene: TRBJ2-7; V gene: TRBV10-3; D gene: -; clone size: -; CDR3 protein: CAISVEGREQYF; CDR3 DNA: TGTGCCATCAGTGTAGAGGGGAGGGAGCAGTACTTC
J gene: TRBJ1-1; V gene: TRBV3-1/TRBV3-2; D gene: -; clone size: -; CDR3 protein: CASSRQKNTEAFF; CDR3 DNA: TGTGCCAGCAGCCGACAGAAAAACACTGAAGCTTTCTTT
J gene: TRBJ2-5; V gene: TRBV7-6; D gene: TRBD1; clone size: -; CDR3 protein: CASSHTGGQETQYF; CDR3 DNA: TGTGCCAGCAGTCACACAGGGGGCCAAGAGACCCAGTACTTC
J gene: TRBJ2-7; V gene: TRBV27; D gene: -; clone size: -; CDR3 protein: CASSFSPGQTFYEQYF; CDR3 DNA: TGTGCCAGCAGTTTTTCCCCGGGACAAACCTTTTACGAGCAGTACTTC
J gene: TRBJ2-1; V gene: TRBV5-4; D gene: TRBD2; clone size: -; CDR3 protein: CASSLASGNSQFF; CDR3 DNA: TGTGCCAGCAGCTTGGCCAGCGGGAACTCTCAGTTCTTC
J gene: TRBJ1-5; V gene: TRBV19; D gene: TRBD1; clone size: -; CDR3 protein: CASSIEGNRGGYSNQPQHF; CDR3 DNA: TGTGCCAGTAGTATAGAAGGTAACAGGGGGGGTTATAGCAATCAGCCCCAGCATTTT